This TCR beta chain was sequenced for a study of T cells in tuberculosis. The overall study: CD1B tetramers identified T cells specific for mycobacterial lipid GMM.

Tuberculin skin test and IGRA determined adolescents' latent tuberculosis status at entry. Each donor contributed 85,000 to 100,000 T cells on average, unsorted. With 5 bases clipped from V and 3 bases from J, the junction kept 6 bases outside the gene matches. Per germline, CDR1 PRHDT and CDR2 FYEKMQ (reference sequence). The CDR3 loop spans 15 amino acids. Clones were read by immunoSEQ multiplex PCR, and TCRdb kept only the in-frame ones, dropping some. Among tens of thousands of clones, about nine tenths were seen once, and the ten largest hold around 2.2%. Material for sequencing was PBMCs. The TCR sequence derives from a donor aged 10-30 years with latent tuberculosis or without tuberculosis infection. The gene calls are TRBV13 and TRBJ2-5, with TRBD1 identical over 10 bases. Written as DNA, the CDR3 is TGTGCCAGCAGCGGGAAAGGACAGGGGGAAGAGACCCAGTACTTC. It is translated as CASSGKGQGEETQYF. Full variable domain (rest looked up from reference TRBV13 and TRBJ2-5): AAGVIQSPRHLIKEKRETATLKCYPIPRHDTVYWYQQGPGQDPQFLISFYEKMQSDKGSIPDRFSAQQFSDYHSELNMSSLELGDSALYFCASSGKGQGEETQYFGPGTRLLVL.